These 32 T cell receptor beta chains were sequenced from one sample in a study of T cells in localized non-small cell lung cancer. Data came from immunoSEQ multiplex PCR; TCRdb stores just in-frame clones and leaves some out. The sample includes 75,000 to 80,000 clones, 70% to 90% of them seen just once. The sample consisted of peripheral blood, taken before any cancer treatment. The receptors come from a woman aged 35 to 70 with stage I squamous cell lung carcinoma.

The CDR3 loop reads CASSPSGQGEQYF. CDR3 in DNA: TGTGCCAGCAGCCCCTCGGGACAGGGGGAGCAGTACTTC. The V and J genes are TRBV11-2 and TRBJ2-7; 10 positions agree with TRBD1. J gave up 7 bases and V 5 bases, and 5 bases lay outside the gene matches. Germline V gives CDR1 SGHAT, CDR2 FQNNGV. The CDR3 consists of 13 residues. Drawing the rest from reference TRBV11-2 and TRBJ2-7, the complete variable domain is EAGVAQSPRYKIIEKRQSVAFWCNPISGHATLYWYQQILGQGPKLLIQFQNNGVVDDSQLPKDRFSAERLKGVDSTLKIQPAKLEDSAVYLCASSPSGQGEQYFGPGTRLTVT.

CDR3 loop: CASSAGVNYGYTF. The CDR3 DNA reads as TGCGCCAGCAGTGCGGGCGTTAACTATGGCTACACCTTC. This rearrangement joins TRBV10-1 to TRBJ1-2; D is unclear. The CDR3 is made up of 13 amino acids. V lost 4 bases and J lost 1, with 7 bases in between. Germline lookup yields CDR1 WNHNN and CDR2 SYGVQD (reference sequence).

The chain recombines TRBV5-8 with TRBJ1-5; D call uncertain. CDR3 length: 12 amino acids. The V and J ends lost 2 bases and 7 bases respectively, with 7 bases between them. Germline CDR1 and CDR2: SGHTS and YDEGEE. The CDR3 DNA reads TGTGCCAGCAGCTTCTCTGGCCAGCCCCAGCATTTT. Translated, it gives CASSFSGQPQHF. Looking up the rest from reference TRBV5-8 and TRBJ1-5 gives the full variable domain: EAGVTQSPTHLIKTRGQQATLRCSPISGHTSVYWYQQALGLGLQFLLWYDEGEERNRGNFPPRFSGRQFPNYSSELNVNALELEDSALYLCASSFSGQPQHFGDGTRLSIL.

The J gene is TRBJ1-6, the V gene TRBV30, with D tentatively TRBD1 (5 bases). Germline-derived CDR1 and CDR2 are GTSNPN and SVGIG (reference sequence). V gave up 5 bases and J gave up 7 bases, with 18 bases separating them. The CDR3 is 15 amino acids. The CDR3 reads CAWPQAWGGNSPLHF. CDR3 nucleotides: TGTGCCTGGCCCCAGGCTTGGGGGGGAAATTCACCCCTCCACTTT.

The chain links TRBV4-2 to TRBJ1-2; D might be TRBD1 (5 bases). Germline-derived CDR1 and CDR2 are LGHNA and YNFKEQ. The CDR3 covers 17 residues. V lost 0 bases, J lost 7 bases, and 21 bases lay in between. For the CDR3, the DNA is TGTGCCAGCAGCCAAGAAGGTGGAGTGCGGGGGGGAGGTGGCTACACCTTC. Residues: CASSQEGGVRGGGGYTF.

The chain employs TRBV30 and TRBJ1-6; no firm D call. Germline assignment: CDR1 GTSNPN and CDR2 SVGIG (reference sequence). The CDR3 consists of 10 residues. The germline V and J ends were trimmed by 2 bases and 13 bases, with 6 bases remaining between them. The CDR3 coding sequence is TGTGCCTGGAGTCAGCCCCCCCTCCACTTT. This encodes CAWSQPPLHF.

The chain uses TRBV5-4 and TRBJ1-4, with D possibly TRBD1 on 6 matching bases. V was pared by 2 bases and J by 1 base, with 12 bases between. There are 16 residues in the CDR3. Germline CDR1 and CDR2: SGHNT and YYREEE (reference sequence). CDR3 in amino acids: CASSFSVRGTNEKLFF. In nucleotides, the CDR3 is TGTGCCAGCAGCTTTTCTGTCAGGGGAACTAATGAAAAACTGTTTTTT.

This clone showed up just a few times. The junction departs from germline at one end; a sequencing error may be responsible. V is TRBV7-7 and J is TRBJ2-5; D gene ambiguous. The germline gives CDR1 SSHAT, CDR2 FNYEAQ (reference sequence). The CDR3 sequence is 15 residues long. The CDR3 DNA is TGTGCTAGCAGCAAAGGACGGATTTACCAAGAGACCCAGTACTTC. This translates into CASSKGRIYQETQYF.

The chain joins TRBV5-1 to TRBJ1-5, with D possibly being TRBD1 (5 bases). Looked up from germline, CDR1 is SGHRS and CDR2 is YFSETQ. With 4 bases removed from V and 2 bases from J, the gap between germline ends came to 10 bases. The CDR3 extends over 14 amino acids. The CDR3 DNA is TGCGCCAGCAGCCCCGACAGTCGCAATCAGCCCCAGCATTTT. Protein product: CASSPDSRNQPQHF.

The chain has TRBV5-1 and TRBJ2-3; D is possibly TRBD1 (7 bases). CDR1 and CDR2 (germline): SGHRS, YFSETQ. V dropped 3 bases and J dropped 1 base, with 15 bases sitting between them. The CDR3 contains 16 residues. CDR3 in DNA: TGCGCCAGCAGCTATCAGGGGGGACAAGGCACAGATACGCAGTATTTT. It is translated as CASSYQGGQGTDTQYF.

This clone is a singleton in its sample. The V call is TRBV18, the J call TRBJ2-3, with 10 positions matching TRBD1. Germline values: CDR1 KGHSH, CDR2 LQKENI. V shed 0 bases and J 5 bases; nucleotides not matched to a gene: 5. The CDR3 loop spans 16 amino acids. CDR3 sequence (DNA): TGTGCCAGCTCACCACCCGGGACAGGGGATAGAGATACGCAGTATTTT. It specifies CASSPPGTGDRDTQYF.

The V call is TRBV7-3, the J call TRBJ2-1; 12 positions agree with TRBD2. Looked up from germline, CDR1 is SGHTA and CDR2 is FQGTGA. V was clipped by 5 bases and J by 6 bases; unmatched bases: 8. CDR3 length equals 16 residues. The CDR3 loop reads CASSARTSGAINEQFF. As DNA, the CDR3 is TGTGCCAGCAGCGCTAGGACTAGCGGGGCAATCAATGAGCAGTTCTTC.

The chain recombines TRBV19 with TRBJ1-2; D call uncertain. The CDR3 loop spans 15 amino acids. Germline V gene data show CDR1 as LNHDA and CDR2 as SQIVND (reference sequence). V was cut by 6 bases and J by 2 bases, with 16 bases left in between. The CDR3 DNA follows: TGTGCCAGTAGCACCGCGATCTCAGTGAACTATGGCTACACCTTC. This translates into CASSTAISVNYGYTF.

The chain links TRBV7-2 to TRBJ2-2; 13 bases line up with TRBD2. V trimming: 6 bases; J trimming: 5 bases; junction bases outside the gene matches: 9. Germline CDR1 reads SGHTA; CDR2 reads FQGNSA. The CDR3 covers 17 residues. For the CDR3, the DNA is TGTGCCAGCAGGTCACTAGCGGGGGGGCTGAGGACCGGGGAGCTGTTTTTT. It yields the protein CASRSLAGGLRTGELFF.

The V and J genes are TRBV7-2 and TRBJ1-2; 9 positions agree with TRBD1. Germline CDR1 reads SGHTA; CDR2 reads FQGNSA. Germline trimming cut 5 bases from V and 5 bases from J; bases unmatched to any gene: 6. CDR3 length: 14 residues. The CDR3 DNA is TGTGCCAGCAGCCCTACGGGACAGGGTTATGGCTACACCTTC. Translation gives CASSPTGQGYGYTF.

This clone was detected only once. The V gene is TRBV5-8, the J gene TRBJ2-2; 7 nucleotides line up with TRBD1. There are 18 residues in the CDR3. The germline CDR1 and CDR2 sequences are SGHTS and YDEGEE. Losses at the gene ends were 1 base for V and 2 bases for J; bases not matched to a gene: 11. CDR3 sequence: CASSLSYGTETNTGELFF. Here the CDR3 DNA reads TGTGCCAGCAGCTTGTCCTACGGGACAGAGACCAACACCGGGGAGCTGTTTTTT.

J is TRBJ2-1 and V is TRBV20-1; D is perhaps TRBD1 (6 bases). Germline CDR1 reads DFQATT; CDR2 reads SNEGSKA (reference sequence). Trimming left V 4 bases short and J 15 bases short, with 13 bases between. The length of the CDR3 is 10 residues. CDR3 DNA sequence: TGCAGTGCTATCCGGGACACGACGTTCTTC. This translates into CSAIRDTTFF.

The chain couples TRBV6-5 to TRBJ2-5; TRBD2 matches at 10 bases. V shed 5 bases and J 5 bases; nucleotides not matched to a gene: 8. Germline V gene lookup returns CDR1 MNHEY and CDR2 SVGAGI. The CDR3 covers 15 residues. The CDR3 region is CASSVSSGGGETQYF. CDR3 nucleotide sequence: TGTGCCAGCAGTGTGTCTAGCGGGGGAGGGGAGACCCAGTACTTC.

The rearrangement links TRBV6-5 to TRBJ1-1, with a tentative D call TRBD1 (5 bases). With 0 bases removed from V and 8 bases from J, the gap between germline ends came to 10 bases. Per the germline V gene, CDR1 is MNHEY and CDR2 is SVGAGI. The CDR3 loop spans 13 amino acids. CDR3 in DNA: TGTGCCAGCAGTTACTCTCGGGGGGGAGAAGCTTTCTTT. Translation gives CASSYSRGGEAFF.

The rearrangement links TRBV6-1 to TRBJ1-1; D is ambiguous. Germline V gene lookup returns CDR1 MNHNS and CDR2 SASEGT. The CDR3 consists of 12 residues. V lost 2 bases, J lost 5 bases, and 6 bases lay in between. The CDR3 sequence is CASSESRTEAFF. Written as DNA, the CDR3 is TGTGCCAGCAGTGAAAGCAGGACTGAAGCTTTCTTT.

The V gene is TRBV19, the J gene TRBJ1-3; weak D call: TRBD1 (5 bases). CDR1 and CDR2 from the germline V gene are LNHDA and SQIVND (reference sequence). Trimming cost V 0 bases and J 4 bases, with 16 bases left between them. There are 17 residues in the CDR3. The CDR3 region is CASSIEGTRFLGNTIYF. Written as DNA, the CDR3 is TGTGCCAGTAGTATAGAAGGGACCCGATTCCTCGGAAACACCATATATTTT.

J is TRBJ2-7 and V is TRBV19, with D perhaps TRBD1 (5 bases). The CDR3 has 14 residues. Germline CDR1 reads LNHDA; CDR2 reads SQIVND (reference sequence). V lost 5 bases to trimming and J lost 2 bases, with 13 bases between them. The CDR3 region has the DNA TGTGCCAGTAGTCCGTCGACAGTAACCTACGAGCAGTACTTC. Translating it yields CASSPSTVTYEQYF.

The chain couples TRBV30 to TRBJ1-5; no reliable D call. CDR3 size: 15 residues. Germline lookup yields CDR1 GTSNPN and CDR2 SVGIG (reference sequence). Trimming removed 0 bases at V and 4 bases at J, with 13 bases between. DNA for the CDR3: TGTGCCTGGAGTGTGGGCCCGCTCGAAAATCAGCCCCAGCATTTT. As protein: CAWSVGPLENQPQHF.

The chain recombines TRBV5-1 with TRBJ2-2; unclear D gene. V gave up 0 bases and J gave up 1 base, with 10 bases separating them. The CDR3 loop spans 16 amino acids. Per germline, CDR1 SGHRS and CDR2 YFSETQ. CDR3 sequence (DNA): TGCGCCAGCAGCTTGGTGACGTCCGGGAACACCGGGGAGCTGTTTTTT. This sequence encodes CASSLVTSGNTGELFF.

This clone appeared a few times. This chain connects TRBV6-5 to TRBJ1-2; tentatively, D is TRBD1 (6 bases). Germline V gene sequence: CDR1 MNHEY, CDR2 SVGAGI. V was cut by 5 bases and J by 0 bases, with 13 bases left in between. The CDR3 extends over 15 amino acids. CDR3: CASSPRDTTNYGYTF. The CDR3 DNA follows: TGTGCCAGCAGTCCCCGGGACACAACTAACTATGGCTACACCTTC.

The CDR3 DNA follows: TGTGCCACCAGCAGAGATCTCACAGACCCTGAAGCTTTCTTT. Its protein product is CATSRDLTDPEAFF. The chain employs TRBV15 and TRBJ1-1; D unresolved. Germline assignment: CDR1 LNHNV and CDR2 YYDKDF (reference sequence). This CDR3 region has 14 residues. The V end lost 0 bases, the J end lost 6 bases, and 11 bases lay between the germline ends. Complete variable domain (other parts from reference TRBV15 and TRBJ1-1): DAMVIQNPRYQVTQFGKPVTLSCSQTLNHNVMYWYQQKSSQAPKLLFHYYDKDFNNEADTPDNFQSRRPNTSFCFLDIRSPGLGDTAMYLCATSRDLTDPEAFFGQGTRLTVV.

CDR3 bases: TGTGCCAGCAGTGAATTGGCCCTCGGGGCAGAGACCCAGTACTTC. It encodes CASSELALGAETQYF. The chain combines TRBV2 with TRBJ2-5; D is tentatively TRBD1 or TRBD2 (5 bases each). This CDR3 has 15 residues. Trimming removed 2 bases at V and 4 bases at J, with 14 bases between. Germline V gene lookup returns CDR1 SNHLY and CDR2 FYNNEI.

V and J are TRBV2 and TRBJ1-1; D gene uncertain. The CDR3 is 14 amino acids. Germline CDR1 is SNHLY and CDR2 is FYNNEI. Trimming removed 3 bases from V and 1 base from J, with 9 bases in between. This CDR3 reads CASSEHGSNTEAFF. Here the CDR3 DNA reads TGTGCCAGCAGTGAGCACGGATCGAACACTGAAGCTTTCTTT.

Comment on this clone: A read error may produce the germline difference seen at one junction end. The genes are TRBV29-1 and TRBJ1-2; D remains unclear. CDR3 length: 13 amino acids. Germline assignment: CDR1 SQVTM and CDR2 ANQGSEA. The CDR3 loop is CSVEGVTNYGYTF. The CDR3 nucleotides are TGCAGCGTGGAAGGAGTCACTAACTATGGCTACACCTTC.

This clone showed up just once. J is TRBJ2-5 and V is TRBV5-1, with D unclear. Germline assignment: CDR1 SGHRS and CDR2 YFSETQ. V was shortened by 5 bases and J by 2 bases, with 10 bases between the two germline ends. The CDR3 has 13 amino acids. The DNA of the CDR3 is TGCGCCAGCAGGGGGAACCCGCAAGAGACCCAGTACTTC. Protein sequence: CASRGNPQETQYF.

The V gene is TRBV7-8, the J gene TRBJ1-5, with D perhaps TRBD1 (5 bases). Germline V gene lookup returns CDR1 SGHVS and CDR2 FQNEAQ. The germline V and J ends were trimmed by 1 base and 2 bases, with 18 bases remaining between them. The CDR3 runs 18 residues. CDR3 protein: CASSLVLGGLVGNQPQHF. Here the CDR3 DNA reads TGTGCCAGCAGCTTAGTTCTCGGGGGACTGGTTGGCAATCAGCCCCAGCATTTT.

The chain carries TRBV7-2 and TRBJ2-7; 13 bases fit TRBD2. This CDR3 comprises 15 residues. Germline CDR1 SGHTA, CDR2 FQGNSA. Losses at the gene ends were 5 bases for V and 7 bases for J; bases not matched to a gene: 8. The CDR3 reads CASSPTSGGAGEQYF. DNA of the CDR3: TGTGCCAGCAGCCCTACTAGCGGGGGGGCTGGGGAGCAGTACTTC.